This TCR beta chain came from a study of beta chain features in type 1 diabetes. The whole isolated RNA underwent reverse transcription, so sequencing captured expressed TCRB transcripts. Generated by immunoSEQ multiplex PCR, the TCRdb table keeps only in-frame clones and is missing some. The sample includes hundreds of thousands of clones, roughly 31% of them seen just once. Deletions cut 8 bases from V and 1 base from J, with 11 bases between. The CDR3 is made up of 14 amino acids. The germline V gene has CDR1 SGHTA and CDR2 FQGNSA. This clone showed up just once. Its antigen is unknown. The study's findings and limits: Lower insertion and higher deletion counts appeared at VDJ junctions in type 1 diabetes patients.

The V gene is TRBV7-2, the J gene TRBJ2-2; D is undetermined. The sample comprised naive CD4+ T cells from blood. This sequence was found in a man aged 18 to 30 in good health. Here the CDR3 DNA reads TGTGCCAGCGCCCCACGGAGGAACACCGGGGAGCTGTTTTTT. Protein sequence: CASAPRRNTGELFF.